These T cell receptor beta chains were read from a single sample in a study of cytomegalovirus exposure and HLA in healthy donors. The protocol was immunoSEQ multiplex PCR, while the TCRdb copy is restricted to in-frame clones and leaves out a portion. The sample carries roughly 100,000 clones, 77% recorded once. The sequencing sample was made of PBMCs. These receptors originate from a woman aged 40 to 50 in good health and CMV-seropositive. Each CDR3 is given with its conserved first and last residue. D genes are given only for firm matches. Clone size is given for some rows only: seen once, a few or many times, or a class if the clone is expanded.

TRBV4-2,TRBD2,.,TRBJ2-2,CASSQGRTSGNTGELFF,TGTGCCAGCAGCCAGGGAAGGACTAGCGGGAACACCGGGGAGCTGTTTTTT
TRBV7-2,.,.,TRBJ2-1,CASSWRKSSYNEQFF,TGTGCCAGCAGCTGGAGGAAATCCTCCTACAATGAGCAGTTCTTC
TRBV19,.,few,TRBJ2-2,CASSIPLSGANTGELFF,TGTGCCAGTAGTATTCCGTTAAGCGGAGCGAACACCGGGGAGCTGTTTTTT
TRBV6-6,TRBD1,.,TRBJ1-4,CASRTGSNEKLFF,TGTGCCAGTCGGACAGGCTCTAATGAAAAACTGTTTTTT
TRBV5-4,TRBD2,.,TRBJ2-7,CASSFLAGGPHEQYF,TGTGCCAGCAGCTTCCTGGCGGGAGGGCCCCACGAGCAGTACTTC
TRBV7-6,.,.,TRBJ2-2,CASTPGPAANTGELFF,TGTGCCAGCACCCCCGGTCCAGCGGCAAACACCGGGGAGCTGTTTTTT
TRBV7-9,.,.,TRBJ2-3,CASSFLSTDTQYF,TGTGCCAGCAGCTTCCTTTCCACAGATACGCAGTATTTT
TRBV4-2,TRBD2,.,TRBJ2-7,CASSQVSGVAGEQYF,TGTGCCAGCAGCCAAGTCTCTGGGGTAGCGGGCGAGCAGTACTTC
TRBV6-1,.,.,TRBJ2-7,CASSERQEQYF,TGTGCCAGCAGTGAAAGACAGGAACAGTACTTC
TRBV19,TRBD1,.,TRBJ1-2,CASRDRVGYGYTF,TGTGCCAGTAGGGACAGGGTGGGCTATGGCTACACCTTC
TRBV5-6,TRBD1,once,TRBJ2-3,CASSWDRDYGTDTQYF,TGTGCCAGCAGCTGGGACAGGGACTACGGCACAGATACGCAGTATTTT
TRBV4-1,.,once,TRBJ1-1,CASSQSDSMNTEAFF,TGCGCCAGCAGCCAATCCGACAGTATGAACACTGAAGCTTTCTTT
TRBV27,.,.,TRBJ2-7,CASSFLDRRTLYEQYF,TGTGCCAGCAGTTTCCTTGACAGACGGACCCTCTACGAGCAGTACTTC
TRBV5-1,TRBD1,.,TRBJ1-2,CASSSQQGAGVYTF,TGCGCCAGCAGCTCCCAACAGGGGGCTGGTGTCTACACCTTC
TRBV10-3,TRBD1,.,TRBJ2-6,CAISDGTGGTSGANVLTF,TGTGCCATCAGTGATGGAACAGGGGGGACCTCTGGGGCCAACGTCCTGACTTTC
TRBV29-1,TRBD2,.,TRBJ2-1,CSVEASGGYNEQFF,TGCAGCGTTGAGGCTAGCGGGGGCTACAATGAGCAGTTCTTC
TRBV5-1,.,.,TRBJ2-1,CASSVRVPSVPFF,TGCGCCAGCAGCGTGCGGGTTCCTAGCGTGCCGTTCTTC